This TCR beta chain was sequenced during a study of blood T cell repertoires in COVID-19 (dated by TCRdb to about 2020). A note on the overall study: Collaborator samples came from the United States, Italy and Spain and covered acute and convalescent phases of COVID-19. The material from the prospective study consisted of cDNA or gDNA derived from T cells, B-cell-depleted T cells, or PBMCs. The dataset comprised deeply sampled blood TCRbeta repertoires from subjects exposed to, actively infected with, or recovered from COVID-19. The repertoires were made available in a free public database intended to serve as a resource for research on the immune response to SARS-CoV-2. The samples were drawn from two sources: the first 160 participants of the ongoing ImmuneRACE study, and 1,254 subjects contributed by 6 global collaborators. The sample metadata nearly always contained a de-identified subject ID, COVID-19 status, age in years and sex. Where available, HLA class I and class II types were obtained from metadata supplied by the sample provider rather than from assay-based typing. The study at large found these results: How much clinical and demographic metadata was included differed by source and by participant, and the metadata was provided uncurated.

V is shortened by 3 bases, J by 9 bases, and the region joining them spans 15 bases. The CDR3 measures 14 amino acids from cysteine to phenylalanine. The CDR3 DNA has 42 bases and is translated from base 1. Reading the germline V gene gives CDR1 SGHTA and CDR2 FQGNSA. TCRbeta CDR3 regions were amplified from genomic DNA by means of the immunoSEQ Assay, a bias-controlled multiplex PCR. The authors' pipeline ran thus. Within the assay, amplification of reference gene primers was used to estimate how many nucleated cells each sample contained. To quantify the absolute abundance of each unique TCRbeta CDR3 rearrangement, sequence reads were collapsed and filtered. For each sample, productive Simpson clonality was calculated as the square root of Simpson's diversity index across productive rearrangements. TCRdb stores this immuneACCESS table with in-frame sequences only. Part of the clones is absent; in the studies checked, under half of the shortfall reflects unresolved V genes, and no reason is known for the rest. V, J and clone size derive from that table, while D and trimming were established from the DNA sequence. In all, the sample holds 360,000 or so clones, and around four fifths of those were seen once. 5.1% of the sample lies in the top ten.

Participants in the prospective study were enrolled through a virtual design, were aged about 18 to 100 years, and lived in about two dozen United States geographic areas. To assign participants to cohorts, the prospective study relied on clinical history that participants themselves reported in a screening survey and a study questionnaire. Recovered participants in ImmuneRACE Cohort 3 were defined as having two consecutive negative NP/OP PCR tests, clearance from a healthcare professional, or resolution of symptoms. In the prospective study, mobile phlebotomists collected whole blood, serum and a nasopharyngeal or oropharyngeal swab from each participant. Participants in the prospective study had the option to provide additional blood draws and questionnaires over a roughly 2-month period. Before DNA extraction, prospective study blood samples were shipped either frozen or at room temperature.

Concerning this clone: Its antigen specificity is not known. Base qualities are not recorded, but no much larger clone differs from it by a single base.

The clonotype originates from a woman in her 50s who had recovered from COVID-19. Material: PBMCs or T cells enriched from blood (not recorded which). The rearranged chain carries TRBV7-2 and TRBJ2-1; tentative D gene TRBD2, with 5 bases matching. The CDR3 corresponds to CASSFGQRAAEQFF. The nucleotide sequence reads TGTGCCAGCAGCTTTGGGCAGAGGGCGGCTGAGCAGTTCTTC.